This entry features one TCR beta chain sequence. This sample stems from a study of OX40 agonist ivuxolimab in advanced cancers. Study-level information: Intravenous ivuxolimab was administered to patients every 2 weeks at 0.01 to 10 mg/kg. Those enrolled were approximately 83% male, with a mean age of approximately 60 years and ages from roughly 20 to 90.

Method: immunoSEQ multiplex PCR; TCRdb's copy keeps in-frame clones and lacks some. The table records roughly 40,000 clones, more than 75% of them present only once. CDR3 length: 17 residues. With 5 bases removed from V and 0 bases from J, the gap between germline ends came to 18 bases. Germline assignment: CDR1 SGHVS and CDR2 FNYEAQ. The sample in question was CD4+ or CD8+ T cells sorted from blood, obtained in a trial of the OX40 agonist ivuxolimab. The TCR sequence derives from an adult with an advanced solid tumor such as melanoma, head and neck, liver or kidney cancer. This chain connects TRBV7-6 to TRBJ2-3; D is unresolved. DNA for the CDR3: TGTGCCAGCAGCCATCCCCGGGCGCAACTTAGCACAGATACGCAGTATTTT. Translation: CASSHPRAQLSTDTQYF.